This T cell receptor beta chain appears in the sequencing data of a study of human T cells and chemical hapten exposure. This sample's time point: pre-sensitization, week 0. Treatment specified: therapeutic diphenylcyclopropenone sensitization with weekly scalp DPC. This clonotype appeared a few times. This CDR3 spans 11 amino acids. In germline, CDR1 is SEHNR, CDR2 FQNEAQ (reference sequence). TCRdb re-called the RACE reads with MiXCR, one entry per CDR3 protein. This repertoire shows 250,000 or so distinct CDR3 sequences, about 9% found once; its top ten account for under 2.5%. This TCR was recovered from a woman aged 40 to 55 with alopecia areata. Some clones in this sample may be carry-over from other donors' samples. The gene calls are TRBV7-9 and TRBJ1-1; 7 nucleotides match TRBD1. The sample was whole blood, taken in connection with sensitization to the hapten diphenylcyclopropenone (DPC). The CDR3 region is CARRGDTEAFF. The CDR3 DNA reads as TGTGCTCGCAGGGGGGATACTGAAGCTTTCTTT.